This T cell receptor beta chain was recovered during a study of shared clonotypes between healthy human individuals. The data were produced by immunoSEQ multiplex PCR, yet TCRdb's version contains in-frame clones alone and is incomplete. Found here are hundreds of thousands of clones, around two thirds of them singletons; the top ten hold 1.5% to 2%. Germline values: CDR1 SGHRS, CDR2 YFSETQ. The CDR3 is 15 amino acids. The V gene lost 0 bases and the J gene lost 9 bases, with 16 bases spanning the gap. This TCR derives from a woman younger than 45 in good health. Sequencing was carried out using memory CD4+ T cells sorted from blood. The subset here: CD45RA-negative fraction. V is TRBV5-1 and J is TRBJ2-1, with D hard to call. The DNA for the CDR3 is TGCGCCAGCAGCTTGGCCGGCGGATGGGCTGGTGAGCAGTTCTTC. It is translated as CASSLAGGWAGEQFF.